The next 19 T cell receptor beta chains were all read from a single sample in a study of blood T cell repertoires in COVID-19. Clones were sequenced by immunoSEQ multiplex PCR, and TCRdb holds only the in-frame ones, with some missing. The sample holds approximately 300,000 clones; 65% to 90% are singletons and the top ten take under 11%. The sequencing sample was made of PBMCs or T cells enriched from blood (not recorded which). All receptors derive from a woman between 18 and 29 years old who had recovered from COVID-19.

The rearrangement joins TRBV7-2 to TRBJ1-3; D is uncertain. Germline V lookup: CDR1 SGHTA, CDR2 FQGNSA. The V and J ends lost 3 bases and 2 bases respectively, with 8 bases between them. The CDR3 is 14 amino acids. Here the CDR3 reads CASSFGVAGNTIYF. The CDR3 DNA reads as TGTGCCAGCAGCTTTGGAGTGGCTGGAAACACCATATATTTT.

This clone has a handful of counts. The chain links TRBV3-1 (or the pseudogene TRBV3-2) to TRBJ2-7; 15 bases are shared with TRBD2. Trimming took 0 bases from V and 0 from J; bases not matched to a gene: 12. This CDR3 has 21 amino acids. CDR1 LGHDT and CDR2 YNNKEL come from the germline V gene (reference sequence). The CDR3 coding sequence is TGTGCCAGCAGCCAAGATACCCCGGGACTAGCGGGAGGCCTAAGCTCCTACGAGCAGTACTTC. It translates to CASSQDTPGLAGGLSSYEQYF.

The chain links TRBV3-1 (or the pseudogene TRBV3-2) to TRBJ2-1; D is undetermined. Germline V gene data show CDR1 as LGHDT and CDR2 as YNNKEL (reference sequence). V was pared by 1 base and J by 0 bases, with 13 bases between. This CDR3 has 17 amino acids. CDR3 bases: TGTGCCAGCAGCCAAGGGTCGACTGGCCTCTCCTACAATGAGCAGTTCTTC. Translated, it gives CASSQGSTGLSYNEQFF.

This clone was counted between two and nine times. The genes are TRBV7-9 and TRBJ2-5, with 9 bases matching TRBD1. With V trimmed by 4 bases and J by 5 bases, 11 bases remained unmatched. This CDR3 has 16 residues. The germline CDR1 and CDR2 sequences are SEHNR and FQNEAQ (reference sequence). DNA for the CDR3: TGTGCCAGCAGCTACACAATGGACAGGGGTGGGGAGACCCAGTACTTC. This gives the protein CASSYTMDRGGETQYF.

The CDR3 region has the DNA TGCAGCGTTCTCACCCCTCGTCGGGGCACCGGGGAGCTGTTTTTT. Translated, it gives CSVLTPRRGTGELFF. The chain joins TRBV29-1 to TRBJ2-2; D may be TRBD2 (5 bases). Germline lookup yields CDR1 SQVTM and CDR2 ANQGSEA. Trimming pared 5 bases from V and 4 bases from J, leaving 17 bases between. The CDR3 has 15 residues.

This clone was detected only once. The chain carries TRBV5-1 and TRBJ2-2; 8 bases are shared with TRBD2. J lost 5 bases, V lost 0 bases, and 12 bases had no gene match. Germline assignment: CDR1 SGHRS and CDR2 YFSETQ. This CDR3 comprises 18 residues. CDR3 bases: TGCGCCAGCAGCTTGGCCTCCACGGGAGCGGGGGAAACCGGGGAGCTGTTTTTT. This codes for CASSLASTGAGETGELFF. Based on the CDR3 plus reference TRBV5-1 and TRBJ2-2, the full variable domain is KAGVTQTPRYLIKTRGQQVTLSCSPISGHRSVSWYQQTPGQGLQFLFEYFSETQRNKGNFPGRFSGRQFSNSRSEMNVSTLELGDSALYLCASSLASTGAGETGELFFGEGSRLTVL.

The J gene is TRBJ1-6, the V gene TRBV30; the D is unclear. Trimming removed 7 bases at V and 7 bases at J, with 17 bases between. Germline CDR1 GTSNPN, CDR2 SVGIG (reference sequence). This CDR3 contains 14 residues. CDR3 coding DNA: TGTGCCTCCGGGGTAATCAGTGTGAATTCACCCCTCCACTTT. Translation: CASGVISVNSPLHF.

The V and J genes are TRBV18 and TRBJ1-6, with TRBD1 identical over 9 bases. The CDR3 contains 15 residues. J gave up 7 bases and V 3 bases, and 4 bases lay outside the gene matches. Germline V lookup: CDR1 KGHSH, CDR2 LQKENI. The CDR3 spells CASSPRTGDNSPLHF. In DNA, the CDR3 is TGTGCCAGCTCACCTCGGACAGGGGACAATTCACCCCTCCACTTT.

With regard to this clone: The sample holds other DNA sequences that translate to the same CDR3. The CDR3 loop reads CASSLPGNYGYTF. The CDR3 DNA follows: TGTGCCAGCAGTCTTCCGGGTAACTATGGCTACACCTTC. The chain links TRBV12-3 or TRBV12-4 to TRBJ1-2; D is unresolved. The CDR3 totals 13 residues. Trimming left V 5 bases short and J 1 base short, with 8 bases between.

This clone appeared a single time. This sequence joins TRBV9 and TRBJ2-7, with D possibly matching TRBD1 (6 bases). The CDR3 is 14 residues long. Trimming removed 0 bases at V and 3 bases at J, with 10 bases between. The germline V gene has CDR1 SGDLS and CDR2 YYNGEE. This CDR3 is CASSVDPDSYEQYF. DNA of the CDR3: TGTGCCAGCAGCGTAGACCCGGACAGCTACGAGCAGTACTTC.

This clone showed up just once. The chain carries TRBV21-1 and TRBJ1-2. TRBV21-1 is a pseudogene locus. The CDR3 covers 14 residues. CDR3 residues: CASSKFLVNYGYTF. CDR3 DNA: TGTGCCAGCAGCAAATTTTTAGTTAACTATGGCTACACCTTC.

This sequence joins TRBV14 and TRBJ2-6; 9 nucleotides agree with TRBD1. This CDR3 is 17 amino acids long. The V and J ends lost 4 bases and 1 base, in that order; junction bases with no gene match: 5. Germline CDR1 SGHDN, CDR2 FVKESK. The CDR3 DNA follows: TGTGCCAGCAGCCTGGACAGGGGATGGTCTGGGGCCAACGTCCTGACTTTC. It yields the protein CASSLDRGWSGANVLTF.

The rearrangement links TRBV18 to TRBJ2-1; weak D call: TRBD1 (5 bases). This CDR3 region has 14 residues. From germline, CDR1 is KGHSH and CDR2 LQKENI. V was pared by 1 base and J by 5 bases, with 9 bases between. The DNA of the CDR3 is TGTGCCAGCTCACCACGAACCAGGGACAATGAGCAGTTCTTC. Its translation is CASSPRTRDNEQFF. The full variable domain, rest sourced from reference TRBV18 and TRBJ2-1, is NAGVMQNPRHLVRRRGQEARLRCSPMKGHSHVYWYRQLPEEGLKFMVYLQKENIIDESGMPKERFSAEFPKEGPSILRIQQVVRGDSAAYFCASSPRTRDNEQFFGPGTRLTVL.

The chain uses TRBV11-2 and TRBJ1-3; 7 bases are a match to TRBD1. This CDR3 is built from 17 residues. The V gene end was trimmed by 5 bases and the J gene end by 1 base; junction bases not matched to a gene: 11. Germline V gene lookup returns CDR1 SGHAT and CDR2 FQNNGV. The CDR3 is CASSPTRQGSSGNTIYF. The DNA for the CDR3 is TGTGCCAGCAGCCCGACCCGACAGGGAAGTTCTGGAAACACCATATATTTT.

The chain combines TRBV9 with TRBJ2-5; D not resolved. Germline V CDR1 and CDR2: SGDLS, YYNGEE. The ends were cut back, 5 bases at V and 0 bases at J, with 14 bases in the middle. This CDR3 has 15 amino acids. The DNA of the CDR3 is TGTGCCAGCAGTGACAATGTCGCCAACCAAGAGACCCAGTACTTC. Amino acids: CASSDNVANQETQYF.

V gene TRBV6-1 combines with J gene TRBJ1-2; D unclear. V lost 3 bases to trimming and J lost 4 bases, with 18 bases between them. Germline-derived CDR1 and CDR2 are MNHNS and SASEGT. The CDR3 has 16 amino acids. CDR3 sequence: CASSDWQVIPPYGYTF. In DNA, the CDR3 is TGTGCCAGCAGTGACTGGCAGGTCATCCCTCCCTATGGCTACACCTTC.

V and J are TRBV6-5 and TRBJ2-7; 9 bases map to TRBD1. CDR1 and CDR2 from the germline V gene are MNHEY and SVGAGI. The trim removed 2 bases at V and 2 bases at J, leaving 4 bases unmatched. The CDR3 runs 15 residues. In DNA form, the CDR3 reads TGTGCCAGCAGTTACGCCCGGGACAGGGCCTACGAGCAGTACTTC. It encodes CASSYARDRAYEQYF.

This chain connects TRBV27 to TRBJ1-5; weak D call: TRBD1 (6 bases). Germline V lookup: CDR1 MNHEY, CDR2 SMNVEV (reference sequence). This CDR3 contains 14 residues. The germline V and J ends were trimmed by 3 bases and 4 bases, with 10 bases remaining between them. Written as DNA, the CDR3 is TGTGCCAGCAGTTTTCGAGGGACAAATCAGCCCCAGCATTTT. It is translated as CASSFRGTNQPQHF.

This sequence joins TRBV2 and TRBJ2-1; 8 nucleotides line up with TRBD2. The germline gives CDR1 SNHLY, CDR2 FYNNEI. J gave up 13 bases and V 5 bases, and 10 bases lay outside the gene matches. This CDR3 comprises 13 residues. For the CDR3, the DNA is TGTGCCAGCAGTAGGGGACTAGGTTCGGGACAGTTCTTC. Protein sequence: CASSRGLGSGQFF.